This T cell receptor beta chain was sequenced in a study of T-cell reconstitution after alpha-beta-depleted transplantation in children. Overall study findings and caveats: Recipient T cells and thymic progenitors that survived were the source of the high TCRbeta diversity seen at day 60 in some patients. By one year post-transplant, T-cell counts and diversity largely arose from T cells that were newly produced. Alpha-beta T cells about two months after transplant reportedly derived from several hundred expanded graft clones.

This CDR3 is built from 15 residues. After removal of 0 bases from V and 3 bases from J, the junction contained 3 bases not matched to a gene. Per the germline V gene, CDR1 is SGDLS and CDR2 is YYNGEE. About this clonotype: Its antigen is as yet unknown.

Construction of the TCRbeta library involved unique molecular identifiers. From the PCR reads, TCRdb called clonotypes with MiXCR, one entry per CDR3 protein. This table has around 250,000 distinct CDR3 sequences, roughly 23% appearing once. The V and J genes are TRBV9 and TRBJ2-7; 10 bases map to TRBD2. Sequenced material: PBMCs, taken before TCRalphabeta/CD19-depleted stem cell transplant. This TCR was sampled from a girl aged 2-10 years with Fanconi anemia, due to receive a stem cell transplant. The CDR3 DNA is TGTGCCAGCAGCGTAGAAGCGGGAGGGGGCTACGAGCAGTACTTC. Protein product: CASSVEAGGGYEQYF. Looking up the rest from reference TRBV9 and TRBJ2-7 gives the full variable domain: DSGVTQTPKHLITATGQRVTLRCSPRSGDLSVYWYQQSLDQGLQFLIQYYNGEERAKGNILERFSAQQFPDLHSELNLSSLELGDSALYFCASSVEAGGGYEQYFGPGTRLTVT.